The following is a T cell receptor (beta chain) sequence with its context. Its antigen target is currently unknown. Base quality data are lacking; no much larger clone is found one base away. TCRB CDR3 regions were amplified with the immunoSEQ multiplex PCR using forward primers for 54 TRBV segments and reverse primers for 13 TRBJ segments. Deep resolution, with a target of approximately 190,000 T cell genomes, was applied to the sequencing of pre-culture CD4+ samples. Sequencing of amplicons was performed on an Illumina HiSeq System, and 87 bp reads covering the CDR3 were generated. The paper's data handling went like this. PCR and sequencing errors in the reads were corrected, and CDR3 regions were defined by aligning to IMGT reference sequences. Synthetic template pools were used to estimate template counts and unique rearrangement counts. Clonality was computed by subtracting Pielou's evenness from 1. The Daley-Smith estimator was used to estimate richness. Morisita's index was used to measure repertoire overlap. A clone counted as low-abundance if it appeared in cultured samples but went undetected in the pre-culture repertoire of the same donor. In TCRdb, the immuneACCESS table is reduced to in-frame sequences with V and J assigned. These tables do not hold every clone; where another copy was compared, an unresolved V gene accounts for under half, and the others remain unexplained. V and J calls and clone size are those listed in that table; D and trimming were worked out from the DNA. The sample data list approximately 86,000 clones, and approximately 89% of these were observed just once. The top ten constitute 1.7% of the sample.

Magnetic bead negative selection was used to isolate untouched CD4+ T cells from Ficoll-separated PBMC, with purity averaging nearly 98%. Untouched CD4+ T cells were isolated with magnetic beads from Ficoll-separated PBMC, and a purity of about 97.7% was reached with negligible CD8+ contamination. Peripheral blood mononuclear cells came from the buffy coats of three healthy blood donors, who served as the study's donors. CMV seronegative status was shared by all three donors. The DNeasy Blood & Tissue Kit was used to extract genomic DNA. TCRB sequencing was performed on genomic DNA from sorted CD137+CD4+ cells and pre-culture CD4+ baseline samples from each subject. The data were obtained in a study of T cell repertoires and HLA-DP antigens (dated by TCRdb to 2016 to 2019). Some background on the complete study: The study used an in vitro model of CD4+ T cell alloreactivity against allogeneic HLA-DP presented by transduced HeLa cells. The three donors were two male and one female, with ages ranging from the 18-to-29 to the 60-to-69 age band. An average DNA input of around 220 ng was used for sorted CD137+CD4+ samples, compared with roughly 1,200 ng for pre-culture CD4+ samples. Compared with self, one alloantigen differed at one amino acid in the peptide-binding groove and the other differed at fewer than 13, modelling structurally similar versus dissimilar alloantigens. The investigation overall reported the following: Limitations were identified as the inclusion of only a few donors, the use of a non-physiological HeLa antigen-presenting system, and the use of total CD4+ responder cells. Separate analysis of naive and memory CD4+ repertoires was not performed. Clones undetected before culture had an average cumulative frequency of about 35% against one allele and under 60% against the other. Similar clonality (approximately 0.36) was observed for sorted CD137+ cells against both alloantigens, and this clonality was much higher than that observed in pre-culture samples (approximately 0.041).

CDR3 length: 13 amino acids, cysteine to phenylalanine. Just the 39-base CDR3 DNA is kept, in frame starting at base 1. Deletion took 3 bases off V and 4 bases off J, with a span of 9 bases between the germline ends. CDR1 and CDR2, looked up from the germline V gene (reference sequence), are GTSNPN and SVGIG. The sequenced sample consisted of CD4+ T cells from PBMCs. The source of this sequence is a man aged 50 to 60 in good health and CMV-seronegative. The chain employs TRBV30 and TRBJ2-2; TRBD2 is a possible D gene, resting on 5 matching bases. The CDR3 corresponds to CAWRPEVTGELFF. The bases read TGTGCCTGGAGACCGGAGGTCACCGGGGAGCTGTTTTTT. The reference TRBV30 and TRBJ2-2 proteins fill in what lies around the CDR3, so the full variable domain reads SQTIHQWPATLVQPVGSPLSLECTVEGTSNPNLYWYRQAAGRGLQLLFYSVGIGQISSEVPQNLSASRPQDRQFILSSKKLLLSDSGFYLCAWRPEVTGELFFGEGSRLTVL.